This entry lists 3 T cell receptor beta chains sequenced from one sample in a study of T-cell reconstitution after alpha-beta-depleted transplantation in children. Unique molecular identifiers were used to barcode this TCRbeta library. TCRdb re-derived calls from the PCR reads in MiXCR, one entry per CDR3 protein. The table includes almost 400,000 distinct CDR3 sequences, around 21% detected once. The sequences come from PBMCs from the stem cell graft donor, collected from the stem cell graft. These receptors were collected from a human donor who donated a stem cell graft to a child with acute myeloid leukemia.

This clonotype has just a few counts. The J gene is TRBJ1-1, the V gene TRBV11-2; D might be TRBD1 (5 bases). With 1 base removed from V and 13 bases from J, the gap between germline ends came to 16 bases. Germline values: CDR1 SGHAT, CDR2 FQNNGV. This CDR3 has 13 residues. CDR3 DNA sequence: TGTGCCAGCAGCTTAGGCGGGGACCCCTCTATTTTCTTT. Amino acids: CASSLGGDPSIFF.

The chain carries TRBV25-1 and TRBJ2-3; no reliable D call. Germline CDR1 reads MGHDK; CDR2 reads SYGVNS. The CDR3 runs to 17 residues. Trimming took 4 bases from V and 2 from J, leaving 19 bases between them. In nucleotides, the CDR3 is TGTGCCAGCAGTGCTAAGGTGCCGGTTCACGACACAGATACGCAGTATTTT. Amino acids: CASSAKVPVHDTDTQYF.

The chain uses TRBV20-1 and TRBJ2-1, with 9 bases identical to TRBD1. Looked up from germline, CDR1 is DFQATT and CDR2 is SNEGSKA (reference sequence). J was trimmed by 8 bases and V by 4 bases; bases with no gene match: 3. The CDR3 extends over 12 amino acids. The CDR3 region is CSATQGAYEQFF. In DNA form, the CDR3 reads TGCAGTGCTACACAGGGGGCATATGAGCAGTTCTTC.